The clone carrying this T cell receptor (beta chain) was seen more than once but under ten times. Its specificity is unknown. CDR1 is SGHVS, CDR2 FQNEAQ, per germline. The V and J ends lost 4 bases and 0 bases respectively, with 15 bases between them. The CDR3 length is 16 residues. Using its own MiXCR run on the RT-PCR reads, TCRdb lists one record per CDR3 protein. Of approximately 170,000 distinct CDR3 sequences listed, roughly 12% are singletons. This entry comes from a study of response to subunit inactivated influenza vaccine. Study-wide points: The authors put forward the suggestion that each seasonal influenza vaccination may bring in only a limited number of new T cells.

Separately, the same data were catalogued under a study of T cells expressing NK-cell markers. That paper notes: A 5'RACE template switching approach incorporating UMIs was used to make TCR beta cDNA. A few of the donors also had these clonotypes leading their CD3+CD56-NKG2C+ fraction.

The sequence was collected from a man aged 50 to 60 who received an inactivated influenza vaccine. The V call is TRBV7-8, the J call TRBJ1-1; a weak D match, TRBD1 (5 bases). The material was CD8+ T cells sorted from PBMCs, obtained 11 to 12 days after vaccination. CDR3 sequence: CASSSDRHFMNTEAFF. CDR3 DNA: TGTGCCAGCAGCTCTGACAGACACTTTATGAACACTGAAGCTTTCTTT. The complete variable domain, with remaining parts taken from reference TRBV7-8 and TRBJ1-1, reads GAGVSQSPRYKVAKRGQDVALRCDPISGHVSLFWYQQALGQGPEFLTYFQNEAQLDKSGLPSDRFFAERPEGSVSTLKIQRTQQEDSAVYLCASSSDRHFMNTEAFFGQGTRLTVV.